Below are 8 T cell receptor beta chains sequenced from a single sample in a study of blood T cell repertoires in COVID-19. Using immunoSEQ multiplex PCR, the repertoire was profiled, and TCRdb retains in-frame clones only, with some absent. The data show some 120,000 clones, roughly 91% seen once. The sample was peripheral blood. These receptors were collected from a human donor in a cohort sampled during active COVID-19.

The V gene is TRBV27, the J gene TRBJ2-7, with D perhaps matching TRBD1 (6 bases). Trimming took 9 bases from V and 2 from J, leaving 14 bases between them. Per the germline V gene, CDR1 is MNHEY and CDR2 is SMNVEV (reference sequence). The CDR3 runs 13 residues. Here the CDR3 DNA reads TGTGCCAGTCGGACAGCACTCCCCTACGAGCAGTACTTC. Translation: CASRTALPYEQYF.

A note on this clone: The junction shows a germline mismatch at one end, possibly a read error. V and J are TRBV3-1 (or the pseudogene TRBV3-2) and TRBJ2-7, with TRBD2 matching over 7 bases. The germline V gene has CDR1 LGHDT and CDR2 YNNKEL (reference sequence). The CDR3 is 16 amino acids. CDR3 bases: TGTGCCACCAGCCAAGATGGGGGGGGGAGCTCCTACGAGCAGTACTTC. It specifies CATSQDGGGSSYEQYF.

This clone was detected once. The junction differs from germline at one of its ends, possibly a read error. This CDR3 is also generated by other DNA sequences in the sample. This chain connects TRBV14 to TRBJ2-1; 8 nucleotides match TRBD2. CDR3 length equals 15 residues. Germline CDR1 SGHDN, CDR2 FVKESK. The DNA for the CDR3 is TGCGCCAGCAGCCCCCCGGGACTAGGGGGTCGGGAGCAGTTCTTC. It is translated as CASSPPGLGGREQFF. The full variable domain, in which reference TRBV14 and TRBJ2-1 provide the parts outside the CDR3, is EAGVTQFPSHSVIEKGQTVTLRCDPISGHDNLYWYRRVMGKEIKFLLHFVKESKQDESGMPNNRFLAERTGGTYSTLKVQPAELEDSGVYFCASSPPGLGGREQFFGPGTRLTVL.

The CDR3 bases are TGTGCCAGCAGTGAAGTAATAGCGGGGAGCTCCTACGAGCAGTACTTC. Amino acid sequence: CASSEVIAGSSYEQYF. V and J are TRBV2 and TRBJ2-7, with TRBD2 identical over 8 bases. The CDR3 contains 16 residues. The germline gives CDR1 SNHLY, CDR2 FYNNEI. The trim removed 1 base at V and 0 bases at J, leaving 5 bases unmatched.

This chain links TRBV11-3 with TRBJ2-1; 7 positions agree with TRBD1. Germline trimming cut 5 bases from V and 7 bases from J; bases unmatched to any gene: 8. This CDR3 spans 14 amino acids. Germline V lookup: CDR1 SGHNT, CDR2 YENEEA. This CDR3 is CASSKTGKWNEQFF. The DNA for the CDR3 is TGTGCCAGCAGCAAGACAGGGAAATGGAATGAGCAGTTCTTC.

In its sample, this clone was seen a few times. The chain is built from TRBV7-6 and TRBJ1-6; 9 bases agree with TRBD1. The CDR3 covers 15 residues. V lost 6 bases to trimming and J lost 10 bases; unmatched junction nucleotides: 10. CDR1 and CDR2 (germline): SGHVS, FNYEAQ. CDR3 region: CASSFFGQGRSPLHF. CDR3 nucleotides: TGTGCCAGCAGTTTTTTCGGACAGGGGAGATCACCCCTCCACTTT.

The CDR3 bases are TGCGCCAGCAGCCAAGTGGACAGAGACTCCTACGAGCAGTACTTC. Translation gives CASSQVDRDSYEQYF. This sequence joins TRBV4-1 and TRBJ2-7; maybe TRBD1 (6 bases). Germline V gene sequence: CDR1 MGHRA, CDR2 YSYEKL. CDR3 length: 15 amino acids. V was cut by 1 base and J by 0 bases, with 10 bases left in between.

The DNA of the CDR3 is TGTGCCAGCAGCCTAAACAGGGGCAGCTCCTATAATTCACCCCTCCACTTT. It codes for CASSLNRGSSYNSPLHF. The rearrangement uses TRBV5-4 and TRBJ1-6; 7 positions match TRBD1. The CDR3 contains 17 residues. The germline gives CDR1 SGHNT, CDR2 YYREEE (reference sequence). V lost 4 bases and J lost 0; bases outside the gene matches: 7.